Listed below are T cell receptor beta chains from one sample, sequenced in a study of blood T cells in healthy people across ages. Via MiXCR, TCRdb re-called the 5' RACE reads, giving one row per CDR3 protein. The sample has fewer than 1,200,000 distinct CDR3 sequences; less than 25% are singletons. These data were also reused for a study on T cells of mothers and their children.

Sample: blood. These receptors originate from a girl aged 2 to 10 in good health. CDR3s include the opening cysteine and the closing phenylalanine or tryptophan. The D gene is left open where the match is weak. Only part of the rows carry a size: once, few, many, or a class if the clone is expanded.

V	D	J	size	DNA	CDR3
TRBV20-1	TRBD2	TRBJ2-5	-	TGCAGTGCTCCGAGACTAGCGGGAGTGGCAGAGACCCAGTACTTC	CSAPRLAGVAETQYF
TRBV12-3/TRBV12-4	-	TRBJ2-1	few	TGTGCCAGCAAGCTAGGTTTTAATGAGCAGTTCTTC	CASKLGFNEQFF
TRBV2	-	TRBJ1-1	few	TGTGCCAGCAATAGGGCCGCGAACACTGAAGCTTTCTTT	CASNRAANTEAFF
TRBV20-1	-	TRBJ2-1	-	TGCAGTGCTAGGCCCGAGTACAATGAGCAGTTCTTC	CSARPEYNEQFF
TRBV28	-	TRBJ2-3	-	TGTGCCAGCAGTTTATTTTTTAGTGGGGGTAGCACAGATACGCAGTATTTT	CASSLFFSGGSTDTQYF
TRBV28	-	TRBJ2-1	-	TGTGCCAGCAGTCCGACCGGGACTCGCAATGAGCAGTTCTTC	CASSPTGTRNEQFF
TRBV20-1	TRBD2	TRBJ2-1	-	TGCAGTGCCAGGACTAGCCCCTCCTACAATGAGCAGTTCTTC	CSARTSPSYNEQFF
TRBV20-1	TRBD1	TRBJ1-1	few	TGCAGTGCCCCAGGGGGGGCGGACACTGAAGCTTTCTTT	CSAPGGADTEAFF
TRBV11-1	-	TRBJ2-3	-	TGTGCCAGCTCGCACCGGGACATCGGCACAGATACGCAGTATTTT	CASSHRDIGTDTQYF
TRBV29-1	TRBD2	TRBJ2-3	-	TGCAGCGTTGAAGTCGCTAGCGGGAGGGGAACAGATACGCAGTATTTT	CSVEVASGRGTDTQYF
TRBV20-1	TRBD1	TRBJ1-4	few	TGCAGTGCTTTCGAGCAGGGGGGAACACCCAATCGGGAAAAACTGTTTTTT	CSAFEQGGTPNREKLFF
TRBV4-1	-	TRBJ2-5	-	TGCGCCAGCAGCCAAGGGTTACAGGACGGTAGGGAGACCCAGTACTTC	CASSQGLQDGRETQYF
TRBV7-9	-	TRBJ1-1	-	TGTGCCAGCTGGAGGGTCACTGAAGCTTTCTTT	CASWRVTEAFF
TRBV2	TRBD2	TRBJ2-5	few	TGTGCCAGCCAGCGGGAGGGCTTAGAGACCCAGTACTTC	CASQREGLETQYF
TRBV12-3/TRBV12-4	-	TRBJ2-1	once	TGTGCCAGCAACAGCGACTCCTACAATGAGCAGTTCTTC	CASNSDSYNEQFF
TRBV27	-	TRBJ1-2	-	TGTGCCAGCAGTTTATCGGGGGTCAGGGCAGCTAACTATGGCTACACCTTC	CASSLSGVRAANYGYTF
TRBV3-1	TRBD1	TRBJ2-1	-	TGTGCCAGCAGCCCACTGACAGGGGCTTTATACAATGAGCAGTTCTTC	CASSPLTGALYNEQFF
TRBV7-2	TRBD2	TRBJ2-1	few	TGTGCCAGCAGCTTAGGTCCCCCCCGCGGGGGGTTCTACAATGAGCAGTTCTTC	CASSLGPPRGGFYNEQFF
TRBV20-1	TRBD2	TRBJ2-7	-	TGCAGTGCTTTTTCAACTAGCGGGAGTGTGTACGAGCAGTACTTC	CSAFSTSGSVYEQYF
TRBV7-2	TRBD1	TRBJ1-5	-	TGTGCCAGCAGCCCCGGGGACAGGGAATGGAATCAGCCCCAGCATTTT	CASSPGDREWNQPQHF
TRBV6-1	-	TRBJ2-7	few	TGTGCCAGCAGACCAACCACCACAACAAAAGGGGGCTACGAGCAGTACTTC	CASRPTTTTKGGYEQYF
TRBV28	-	TRBJ2-7	many	TGTGCCAGCAGGTTGACAGCGTCCTACGAGCAGTACTTC	CASRLTASYEQYF
TRBV4-2	-	TRBJ1-4	-	TGTGCCAGTACCCTTGGGATGGGGAAACTGTTTTTT	CASTLGMGKLFF
TRBV29-1	-	TRBJ2-1	-	TGCAGCGGGGGCCGACTTCTTTCCTACAATGAGCAGTTCTTC	CSGGRLLSYNEQFF
TRBV7-2	-	TRBJ1-5	few	TGTGCCAGCAGCTTATCGGGCCCTAGCAATCAGCCCCAGCATTTT	CASSLSGPSNQPQHF
TRBV9	-	TRBJ1-2	many	TGTGCCAGCAGCGATGAGGTTAACTATGGCTACACCTTC	CASSDEVNYGYTF
TRBV20-1	-	TRBJ2-7	-	TGCAGTGCTAGGCAGCGGTTAACCTACGAGCAGTACTTC	CSARQRLTYEQYF
TRBV5-1	TRBD2	TRBJ2-5	few	TGCTCCAGCAGCCAGACTAGCGGCAGCCCCCAAGAGACCCAGTACTTC	CSSSQTSGSPQETQYF
TRBV10-3	-	TRBJ2-3	many	TGTGCCATCAGTGAGTGGACTCCAACTAGCACAGATACGCAGTATTTT	CAISEWTPTSTDTQYF
TRBV4-1	-	TRBJ2-2	few	TGCGCCAGCAGTCTCCGTTGGCCCGGGGAGCTGTTTTTT	CASSLRWPGELFF
TRBV6-6	-	TRBJ2-7	few	TGTGCCAGCAGTTACTCGTCTGACGGGTACGAGCAGTACTTC	CASSYSSDGYEQYF
TRBV4-3	-	TRBJ2-1	many	TGCGCCAGCAGCCAAGATCGAGGGGATGGAAATGAGCAGTTCTTC	CASSQDRGDGNEQFF
TRBV20-1	TRBD1	TRBJ1-5	few	TGCAGTGCTAGAGATCCCGACATTAGAGACAGGGTCACTGGTCAGCCCCAGCATTTT	CSARDPDIRDRVTGQPQHF
TRBV6-2/TRBV6-3	-	TRBJ1-1	few	TGTGCCAGCAGGCCTAAAATGAACACTGAAGCTTTCTTT	CASRPKMNTEAFF
TRBV15	-	TRBJ1-2	-	TGTGCCACCAGCAGAGCGCTCCTCGAGGGCTATGGCTACACCTTC	CATSRALLEGYGYTF
TRBV20-1	TRBD1	TRBJ2-3	-	TGCAGTGCTAGAAAAAGGGACAGTCTCTCTAGCACAGATACGCAGTATTTT	CSARKRDSLSSTDTQYF
TRBV5-1	-	TRBJ2-7	-	TGCGCCAGCAGCTTGCAGGGGAACGACGAGCAGTACTTC	CASSLQGNDEQYF